One sample yielded the 13 T cell receptor beta chains listed below, sequenced in a study of technical replicates of blood from a few donors. The data were produced by immunoSEQ multiplex PCR, yet TCRdb's version contains in-frame clones alone and is incomplete. The sample records 75,000 to 95,000 clones, roughly 93% being singletons. Sequenced sample: T cells isolated from PBMCs. These receptors originate from a human donor in good health.

The chain couples TRBV19 to TRBJ2-5, with D possibly matching TRBD2 (6 bases). The CDR3 runs to 14 residues. The germline gives CDR1 LNHDA, CDR2 SQIVND (reference sequence). Trimming took off 6 bases at V and 5 bases at J, with 16 bases between the two ends. CDR3 nucleotides: TGTGCCAGTAGCCCCGCTGGGGGGTTTGAGACCCAGTACTTC. Translated: CASSPAGGFETQYF.

The J gene is TRBJ2-1, the V gene TRBV29-1, with a weak D call TRBD2 (6 bases). The germline V gene has CDR1 SQVTM and CDR2 ANQGSEA. V lost 1 base to trimming and J lost 3 bases, with 10 bases between them. The CDR3 sequence is 14 residues long. CDR3 residues: CSVEGGVSYNEQFF. As DNA, the CDR3 is TGCAGCGTTGAAGGGGGGGTTAGCTACAATGAGCAGTTCTTC.

This rearrangement joins TRBV2 to TRBJ2-1; 13 positions match TRBD2. The length of the CDR3 is 16 residues. Germline V CDR1 and CDR2: SNHLY, FYNNEI. The V and J ends lost 7 bases and 7 bases, in that order; junction bases with no gene match: 10. Here the CDR3 DNA reads TGTGCCAGCAAAACGACCCGGACTAGCGGGAGAAATGAGCAGTTCTTC. Its translation: CASKTTRTSGRNEQFF.

The V call is TRBV9, the J call TRBJ2-7; no definite D call. V dropped 0 bases and J dropped 4 bases, with 14 bases sitting between them. CDR3 length equals 15 residues. The germline V gene has CDR1 SGDLS and CDR2 YYNGEE. The CDR3 is CASSVAGSSGYEQYF. CDR3 DNA: TGTGCCAGCAGCGTAGCCGGCAGTTCAGGATACGAGCAGTACTTC.

V and J are TRBV2 and TRBJ2-1; 9 bases align to TRBD2. This CDR3 comprises 14 residues. V shed 9 bases, J shed 5 bases, and the junction held 8 bases outside the gene matches. CDR1 is SNHLY, CDR2 FYNNEI, per germline. In DNA, the CDR3 is TGTGCCAGTTTGCTAGCGGGATATCACAATGAGCAGTTCTTC. Its translation: CASLLAGYHNEQFF.

V usage is TRBV11-3 and J usage is TRBJ2-1; possible D gene TRBD1, 5 bases. CDR3 length equals 15 residues. V was trimmed by 7 bases and J by 5 bases, leaving 18 bases between them. CDR1 and CDR2 from the germline V gene are SGHNT and YENEEA. The CDR3 reads CASTREGAAHNEQFF. The CDR3 DNA sequence: TGTGCCAGCACCAGGGAAGGGGCAGCTCACAATGAGCAGTTCTTC. Looking up the rest from reference TRBV11-3 and TRBJ2-1 gives the full variable domain: EAGVVQSPRYKIIEKKQPVAFWCNPISGHNTLYWYLQNLGQGPELLIRYENEEAVDDSQLPKDRFSAERLKGVDSTLKIQPAELGDSAVYLCASTREGAAHNEQFFGPGTRLTVL.

V usage is TRBV7-9 and J usage is TRBJ1-1; D is unresolved. The ends were cut back, 2 bases at V and 1 base at J, with 8 bases in the middle. This CDR3 has 14 residues. Germline CDR1 is SEHNR and CDR2 is FQNEAQ (reference sequence). The CDR3 nucleotides are TGTGCCAGCAGCTTACTACCTGGGAACACTGAAGCTTTCTTT. It is translated as CASSLLPGNTEAFF.

The rearrangement links TRBV12-2 to TRBJ1-5. TRBV12-2 is an annotated pseudogene. The CDR3 is 16 residues long. CDR3 nucleotides: TGTGCAAGTCGCCACTCTTCTCCGAATAGCAATCAGCCCCAGCATTTT. This codes for CASRHSSPNSNQPQHF.

The chain combines TRBV4-3 with TRBJ1-3, with D perhaps TRBD1 (5 bases). V was cut by 0 bases and J by 4 bases, with 13 bases left in between. CDR1 is LGHNA and CDR2 is YSLEER in the germline V gene. The CDR3 length is 16 residues. CDR3 residues: CASSQEFGGIGNTIYF. DNA for the CDR3: TGCGCCAGCAGCCAAGAATTCGGGGGAATCGGAAACACCATATATTTT.

This rearrangement joins TRBV27 to TRBJ2-7; TRBD2 aligns across 10 bases. The CDR3 runs 13 residues. J gave up 4 bases and V 6 bases, and 3 bases lay outside the gene matches. Germline loops: CDR1 MNHEY, CDR2 SMNVEV (reference sequence). CDR3 loop: CASSLGLAYEQYF. CDR3 in DNA: TGTGCCAGCAGCCTGGGACTAGCGTACGAGCAGTACTTC.

CDR3: CASSVGTSGRIGELFF. CDR3 nucleotides: TGTGCCAGCAGCGTTGGGACTAGCGGGAGGATCGGGGAGCTGTTTTTT. V gene TRBV5-4 combines with J gene TRBJ2-2; TRBD2 aligns across 15 bases. V was pared by 4 bases and J by 7 bases, with 5 bases of the junction left unmatched. Germline CDR1 and CDR2: SGHNT and YYREEE (reference sequence). This CDR3 is built from 16 residues.

The chain carries TRBV2 and TRBJ2-7, with D possibly being TRBD1 (6 bases). Germline V gene data show CDR1 as SNHLY and CDR2 as FYNNEI. Trimming shortened V by 4 bases and J by 6 bases, and 13 bases separated the two germline ends. This CDR3 has 13 residues. In DNA, the CDR3 is TGTGCCAGCAGTGTTAGGACAGTGCGCGAGCAGTACTTC. This translates into CASSVRTVREQYF.

The rearrangement joins TRBV19 to TRBJ1-1, with D maybe TRBD1 (5 bases). Trimming pared 8 bases from V and 5 bases from J, leaving 12 bases between. The germline gives CDR1 LNHDA, CDR2 SQIVND (reference sequence). The CDR3 has 12 residues. The CDR3 coding sequence is TGTGCCAGTTATGGGAGGGGTACTGAAGCTTTCTTT. Its translation: CASYGRGTEAFF.